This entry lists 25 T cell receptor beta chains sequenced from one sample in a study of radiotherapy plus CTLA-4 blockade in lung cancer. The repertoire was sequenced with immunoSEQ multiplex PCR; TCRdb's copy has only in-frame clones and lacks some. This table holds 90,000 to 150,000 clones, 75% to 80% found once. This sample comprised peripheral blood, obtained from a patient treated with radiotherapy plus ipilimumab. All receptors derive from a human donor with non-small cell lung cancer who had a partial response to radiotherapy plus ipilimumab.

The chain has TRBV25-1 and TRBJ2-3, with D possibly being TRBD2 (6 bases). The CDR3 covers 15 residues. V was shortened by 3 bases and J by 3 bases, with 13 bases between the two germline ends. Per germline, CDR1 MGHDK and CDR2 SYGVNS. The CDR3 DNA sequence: TGTGCCAGCAGTGACACGGGAGTAGGAACAGATACGCAGTATTTT. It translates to CASSDTGVGTDTQYF.

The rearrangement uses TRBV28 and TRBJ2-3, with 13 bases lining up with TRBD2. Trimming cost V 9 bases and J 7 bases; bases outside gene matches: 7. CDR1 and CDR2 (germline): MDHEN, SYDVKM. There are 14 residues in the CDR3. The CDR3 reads CASRTSGRSNTQYF. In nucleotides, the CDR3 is TGTGCCAGTAGGACTAGCGGGAGATCGAATACGCAGTATTTT.

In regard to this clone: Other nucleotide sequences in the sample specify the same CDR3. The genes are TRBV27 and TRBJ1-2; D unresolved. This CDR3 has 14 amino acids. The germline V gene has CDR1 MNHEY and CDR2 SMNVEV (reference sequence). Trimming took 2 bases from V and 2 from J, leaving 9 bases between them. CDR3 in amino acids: CASSLRGSNYGYTF. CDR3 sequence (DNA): TGTGCCAGCAGTTTAAGAGGGTCGAACTATGGCTACACCTTC.

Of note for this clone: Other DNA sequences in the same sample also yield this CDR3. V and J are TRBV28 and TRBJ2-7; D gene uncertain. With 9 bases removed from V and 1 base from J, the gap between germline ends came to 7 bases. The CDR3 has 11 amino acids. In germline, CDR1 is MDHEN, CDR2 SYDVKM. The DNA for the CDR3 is TGTGCCAGTACCGGTTCCTACGAGCAGTACTTC. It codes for CASTGSYEQYF.

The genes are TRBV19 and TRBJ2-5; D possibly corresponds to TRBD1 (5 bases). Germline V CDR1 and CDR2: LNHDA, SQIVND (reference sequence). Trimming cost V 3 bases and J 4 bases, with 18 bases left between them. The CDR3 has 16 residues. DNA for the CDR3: TGTGCCAGTAGTATCGGACAAGCCATAGCAGGAGAGACCCAGTACTTC. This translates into CASSIGQAIAGETQYF.

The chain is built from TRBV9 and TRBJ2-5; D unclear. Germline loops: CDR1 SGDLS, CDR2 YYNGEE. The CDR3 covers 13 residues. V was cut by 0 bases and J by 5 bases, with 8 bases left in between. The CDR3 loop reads CASSVEPYETQYF. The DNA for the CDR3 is TGTGCCAGCAGCGTAGAACCCTATGAGACCCAGTACTTC.

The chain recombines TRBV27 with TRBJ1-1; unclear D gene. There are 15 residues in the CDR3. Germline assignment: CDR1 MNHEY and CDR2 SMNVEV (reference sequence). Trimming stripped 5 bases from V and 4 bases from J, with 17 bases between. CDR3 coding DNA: TGTGCCAGCAGTCTCAGTACTAGGTGGAGCACTGAAGCTTTCTTT. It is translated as CASSLSTRWSTEAFF.

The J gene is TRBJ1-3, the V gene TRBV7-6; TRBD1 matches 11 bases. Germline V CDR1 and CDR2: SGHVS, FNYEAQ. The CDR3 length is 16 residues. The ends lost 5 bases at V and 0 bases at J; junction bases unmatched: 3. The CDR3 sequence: CASSPGTGGSGNTIYF. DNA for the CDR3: TGTGCCAGCAGCCCGGGGACAGGGGGCTCTGGAAACACCATATATTTT.

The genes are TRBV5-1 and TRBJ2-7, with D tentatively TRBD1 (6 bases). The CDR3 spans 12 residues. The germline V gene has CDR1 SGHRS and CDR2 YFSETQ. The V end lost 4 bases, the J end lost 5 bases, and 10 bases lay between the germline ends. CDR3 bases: TGCGCCAGCAGCCAGGGGTGGGACGAGCAGTACTTC. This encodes CASSQGWDEQYF.

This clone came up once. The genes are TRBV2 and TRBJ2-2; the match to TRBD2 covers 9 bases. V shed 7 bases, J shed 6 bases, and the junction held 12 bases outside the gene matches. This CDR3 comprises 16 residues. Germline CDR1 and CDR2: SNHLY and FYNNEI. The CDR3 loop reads CASTESGRMYSGELFF. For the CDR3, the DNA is TGTGCCAGCACCGAAAGCGGGAGGATGTATTCCGGGGAGCTGTTTTTT.

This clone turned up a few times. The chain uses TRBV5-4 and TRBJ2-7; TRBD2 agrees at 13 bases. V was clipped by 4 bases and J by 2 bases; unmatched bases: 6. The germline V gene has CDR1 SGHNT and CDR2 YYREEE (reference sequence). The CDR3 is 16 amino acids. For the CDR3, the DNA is TGTGCCAGCAGCCAACCTGGGACTAGCGGGGCCTACGAGCAGTACTTC. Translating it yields CASSQPGTSGAYEQYF.

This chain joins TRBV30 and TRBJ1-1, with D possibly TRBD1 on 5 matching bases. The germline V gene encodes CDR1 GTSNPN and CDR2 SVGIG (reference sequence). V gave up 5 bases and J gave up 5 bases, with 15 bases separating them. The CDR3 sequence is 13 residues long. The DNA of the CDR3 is TGTGCCTGGTATGGCAGGGCGCGGACTGAAGCTTTCTTT. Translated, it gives CAWYGRARTEAFF. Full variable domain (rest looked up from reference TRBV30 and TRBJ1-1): SQTIHQWPATLVQPVGSPLSLECTVEGTSNPNLYWYRQAAGRGLQLLFYSVGIGQISSEVPQNLSASRPQDRQFILSSKKLLLSDSGFYLCAWYGRARTEAFFGQGTRLTVV.

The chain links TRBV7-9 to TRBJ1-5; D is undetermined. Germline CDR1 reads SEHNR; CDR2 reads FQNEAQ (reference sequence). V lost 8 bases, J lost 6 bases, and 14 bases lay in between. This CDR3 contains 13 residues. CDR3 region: CASQRDRSQPQHF. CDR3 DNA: TGTGCCAGCCAGAGGGATAGGAGTCAGCCCCAGCATTTT.

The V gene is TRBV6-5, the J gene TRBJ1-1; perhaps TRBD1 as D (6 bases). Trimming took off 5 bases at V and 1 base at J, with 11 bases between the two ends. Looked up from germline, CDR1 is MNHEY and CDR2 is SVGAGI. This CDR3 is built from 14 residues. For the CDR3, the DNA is TGTGCCAGCAGTAGGACAGCCAAGAACACTGAAGCTTTCTTT. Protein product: CASSRTAKNTEAFF.

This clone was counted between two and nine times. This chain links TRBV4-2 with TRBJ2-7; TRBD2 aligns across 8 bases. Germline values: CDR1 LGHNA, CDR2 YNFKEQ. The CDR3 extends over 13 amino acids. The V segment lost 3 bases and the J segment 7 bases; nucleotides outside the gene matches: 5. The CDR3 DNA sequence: TGTGCCAGCAGCCAGTCGGGGGGGGAGGAGCAGTACTTC. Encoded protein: CASSQSGGEEQYF.

The CDR3 sequence is CATSRVPGLAGFEQFF. CDR3 coding DNA: TGTGCCACCAGCAGAGTCCCAGGACTAGCGGGATTTGAGCAGTTCTTC. This sequence joins TRBV15 and TRBJ2-1; TRBD2 matches at 12 bases. The V segment lost 1 base and the J segment 9 bases; nucleotides outside the gene matches: 7. Germline assignment: CDR1 LNHNV and CDR2 YYDKDF (reference sequence). The CDR3 spans 16 residues.

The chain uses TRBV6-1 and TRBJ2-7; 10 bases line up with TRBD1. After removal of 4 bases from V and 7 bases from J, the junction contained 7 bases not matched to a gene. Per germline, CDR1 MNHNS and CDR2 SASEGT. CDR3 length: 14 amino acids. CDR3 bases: TGTGCCAGCAGTGCGCGACAGGGGGCGCGGGAGCAGTACTTC. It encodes CASSARQGAREQYF.

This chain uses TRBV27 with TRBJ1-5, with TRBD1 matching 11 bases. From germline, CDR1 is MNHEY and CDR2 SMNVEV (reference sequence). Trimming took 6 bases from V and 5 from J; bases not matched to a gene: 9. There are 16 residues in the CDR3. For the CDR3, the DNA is TGTGCCAGCAGACCAATGGGACAGGGGGAAGATCAGCCCCAGCATTTT. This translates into CASRPMGQGEDQPQHF.

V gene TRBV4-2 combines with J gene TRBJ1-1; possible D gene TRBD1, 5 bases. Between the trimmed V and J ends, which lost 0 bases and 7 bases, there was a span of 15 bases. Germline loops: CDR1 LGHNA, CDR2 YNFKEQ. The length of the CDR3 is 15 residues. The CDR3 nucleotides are TGTGCCAGCAGCCAAGAGTGGGGCCCGCAATATGAAGCTTTCTTT. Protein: CASSQEWGPQYEAFF.

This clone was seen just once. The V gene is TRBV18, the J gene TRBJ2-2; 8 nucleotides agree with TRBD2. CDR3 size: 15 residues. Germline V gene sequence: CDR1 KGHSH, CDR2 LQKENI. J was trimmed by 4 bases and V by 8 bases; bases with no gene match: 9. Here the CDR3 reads CASTKEAGVTGELFF. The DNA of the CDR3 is TGTGCCAGCACCAAAGAAGCGGGAGTCACCGGGGAGCTGTTTTTT.

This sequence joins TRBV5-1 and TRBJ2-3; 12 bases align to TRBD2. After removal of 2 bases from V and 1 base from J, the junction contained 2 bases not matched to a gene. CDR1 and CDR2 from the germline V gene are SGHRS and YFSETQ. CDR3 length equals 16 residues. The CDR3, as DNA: TGCGCCAGCAGCTTTCGGACTAGCGGGGGCACAGATACGCAGTATTTT. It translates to CASSFRTSGGTDTQYF.

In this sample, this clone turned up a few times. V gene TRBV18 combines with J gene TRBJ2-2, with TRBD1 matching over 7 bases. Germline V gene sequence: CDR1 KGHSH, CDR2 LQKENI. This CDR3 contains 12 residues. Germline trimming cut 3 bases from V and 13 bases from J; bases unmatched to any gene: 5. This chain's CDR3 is CASSPGHRGLFF. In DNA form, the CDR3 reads TGTGCCAGCTCACCCGGCCACAGGGGGCTGTTTTTT.

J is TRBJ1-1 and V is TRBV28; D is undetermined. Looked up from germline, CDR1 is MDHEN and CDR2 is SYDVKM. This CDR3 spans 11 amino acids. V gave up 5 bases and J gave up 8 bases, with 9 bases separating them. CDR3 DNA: TGTGCCAGCAGTGCAACAGACGAAGCTTTCTTT. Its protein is CASSATDEAFF.

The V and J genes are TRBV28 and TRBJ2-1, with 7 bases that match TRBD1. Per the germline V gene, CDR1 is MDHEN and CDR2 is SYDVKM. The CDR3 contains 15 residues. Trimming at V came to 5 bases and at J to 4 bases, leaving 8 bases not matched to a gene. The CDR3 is CASSPSGTAYNEQFF. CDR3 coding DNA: TGTGCCAGCAGTCCCTCGGGGACAGCTTACAATGAGCAGTTCTTC.

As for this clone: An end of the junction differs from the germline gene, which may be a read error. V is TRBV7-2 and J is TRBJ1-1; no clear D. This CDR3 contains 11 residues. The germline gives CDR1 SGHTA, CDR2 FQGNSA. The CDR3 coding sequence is TGTGCCAACAGCCTCCTCGCCGAGGCTTTCTTT. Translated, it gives CANSLLAEAFF.